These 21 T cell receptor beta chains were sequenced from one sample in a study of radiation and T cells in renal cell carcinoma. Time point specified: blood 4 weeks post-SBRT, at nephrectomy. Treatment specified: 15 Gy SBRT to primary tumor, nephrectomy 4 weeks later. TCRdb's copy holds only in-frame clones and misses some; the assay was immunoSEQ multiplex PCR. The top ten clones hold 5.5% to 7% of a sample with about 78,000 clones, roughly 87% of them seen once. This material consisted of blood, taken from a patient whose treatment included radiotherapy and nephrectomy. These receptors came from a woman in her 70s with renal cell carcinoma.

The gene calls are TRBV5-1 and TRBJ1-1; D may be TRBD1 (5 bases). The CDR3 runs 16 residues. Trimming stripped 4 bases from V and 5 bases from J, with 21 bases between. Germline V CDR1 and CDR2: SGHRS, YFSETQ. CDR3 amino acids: CASSERHGTGGTEAFF. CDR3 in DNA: TGCGCCAGCAGCGAGAGGCATGGAACTGGGGGTACTGAAGCTTTCTTT.

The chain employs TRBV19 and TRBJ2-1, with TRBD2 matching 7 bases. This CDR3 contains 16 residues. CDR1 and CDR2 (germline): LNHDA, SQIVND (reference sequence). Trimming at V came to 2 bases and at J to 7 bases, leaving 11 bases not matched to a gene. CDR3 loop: CASSIMGGSYMNEQFF. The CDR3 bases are TGTGCCAGTAGTATAATGGGGGGGTCGTATATGAATGAGCAGTTCTTC.

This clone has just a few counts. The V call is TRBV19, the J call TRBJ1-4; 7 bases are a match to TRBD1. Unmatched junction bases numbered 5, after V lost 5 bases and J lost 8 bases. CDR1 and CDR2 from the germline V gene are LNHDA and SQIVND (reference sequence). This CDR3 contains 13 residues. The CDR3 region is CASSVRDSEKLFF. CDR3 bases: TGTGCCAGTAGTGTCAGGGACAGCGAAAAACTGTTTTTT. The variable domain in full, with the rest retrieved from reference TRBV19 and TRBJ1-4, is DGGITQSPKYLFRKEGQNVTLSCEQNLNHDAMYWYRQDPGQGLRLIYYSQIVNDFQKGDIAEGYSVSREKKESFPLTVTSAQKNPTAFYLCASSVRDSEKLFFGSGTQLSVL.

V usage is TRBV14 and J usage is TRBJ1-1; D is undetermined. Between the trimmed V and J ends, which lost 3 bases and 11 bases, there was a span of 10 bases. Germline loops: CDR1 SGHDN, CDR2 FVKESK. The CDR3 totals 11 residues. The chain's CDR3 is CASSQGRNAFF. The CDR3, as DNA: TGTGCCAGCAGCCAGGGCAGAAATGCTTTCTTT.

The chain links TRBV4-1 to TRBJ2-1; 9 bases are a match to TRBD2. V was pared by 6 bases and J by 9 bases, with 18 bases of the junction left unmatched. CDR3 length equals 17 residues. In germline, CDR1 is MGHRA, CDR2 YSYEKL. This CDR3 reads CASSMGGGALFVGEQFF. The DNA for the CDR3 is TGCGCCAGCAGTATGGGCGGGGGGGCCCTATTCGTCGGTGAGCAGTTCTTC.

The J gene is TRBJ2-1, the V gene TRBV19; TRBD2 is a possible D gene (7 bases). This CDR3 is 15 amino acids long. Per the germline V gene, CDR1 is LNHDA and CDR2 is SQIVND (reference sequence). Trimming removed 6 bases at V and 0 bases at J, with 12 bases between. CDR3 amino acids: CASRGGGSSYNEQFF. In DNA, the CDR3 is TGTGCCAGTAGGGGAGGGGGTTCCTCCTACAATGAGCAGTTCTTC.

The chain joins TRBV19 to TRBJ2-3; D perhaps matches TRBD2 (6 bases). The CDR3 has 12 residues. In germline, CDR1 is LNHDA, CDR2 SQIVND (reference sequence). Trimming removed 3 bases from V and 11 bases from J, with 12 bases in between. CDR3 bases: TGTGCCAGTAGTATTGGGGGGATGGGGCAGTATTTT. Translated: CASSIGGMGQYF.

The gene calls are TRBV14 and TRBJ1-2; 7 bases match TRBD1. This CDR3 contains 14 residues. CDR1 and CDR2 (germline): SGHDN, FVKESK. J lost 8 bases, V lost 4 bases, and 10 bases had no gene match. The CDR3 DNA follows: TGTGCCAGCAGCCTTCGAGGGCAGGGGGACGGCTACACCTTC. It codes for CASSLRGQGDGYTF.

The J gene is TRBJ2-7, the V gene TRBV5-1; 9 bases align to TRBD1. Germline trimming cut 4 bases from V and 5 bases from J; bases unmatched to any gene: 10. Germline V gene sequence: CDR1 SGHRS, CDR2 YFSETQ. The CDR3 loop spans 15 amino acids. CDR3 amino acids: CASSPTGQGRDEQYF. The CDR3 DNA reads TGCGCCAGCAGCCCGACAGGACAGGGGCGCGACGAGCAGTACTTC.

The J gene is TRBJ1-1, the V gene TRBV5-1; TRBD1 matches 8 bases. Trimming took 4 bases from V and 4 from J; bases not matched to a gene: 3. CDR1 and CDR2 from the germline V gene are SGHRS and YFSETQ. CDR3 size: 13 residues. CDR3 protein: CASSTTGGTEAFF. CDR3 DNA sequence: TGCGCCAGCAGCACAACAGGGGGCACTGAAGCTTTCTTT.

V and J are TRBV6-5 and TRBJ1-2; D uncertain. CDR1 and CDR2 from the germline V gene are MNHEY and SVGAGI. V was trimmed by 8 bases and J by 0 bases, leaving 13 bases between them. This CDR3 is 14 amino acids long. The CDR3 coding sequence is TGTGCCAGCCGCGGGAGGCGGGCTAACTATGGCTACACCTTC. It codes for CASRGRRANYGYTF.

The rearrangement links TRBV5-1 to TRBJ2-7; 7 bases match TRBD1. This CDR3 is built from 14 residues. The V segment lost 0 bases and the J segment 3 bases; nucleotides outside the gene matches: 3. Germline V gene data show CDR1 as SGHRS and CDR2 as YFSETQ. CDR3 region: CASSLVGQSYEQYF. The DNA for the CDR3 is TGCGCCAGCAGCTTGGTGGGACAGAGCTACGAGCAGTACTTC.

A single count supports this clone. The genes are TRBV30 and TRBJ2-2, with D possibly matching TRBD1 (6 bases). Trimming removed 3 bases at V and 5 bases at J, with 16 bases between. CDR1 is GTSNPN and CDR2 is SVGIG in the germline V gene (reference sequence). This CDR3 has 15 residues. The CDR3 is CAWRTRDIRTGELFF. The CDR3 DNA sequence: TGTGCCTGGAGGACCCGGGACATAAGGACCGGGGAGCTGTTTTTT.

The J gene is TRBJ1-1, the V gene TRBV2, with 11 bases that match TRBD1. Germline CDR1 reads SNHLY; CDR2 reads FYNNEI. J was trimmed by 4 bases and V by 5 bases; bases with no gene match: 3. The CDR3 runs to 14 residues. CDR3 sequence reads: CASSSGTGGTEAFF. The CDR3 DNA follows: TGTGCCAGCAGTTCCGGGACAGGGGGCACTGAAGCTTTCTTT.

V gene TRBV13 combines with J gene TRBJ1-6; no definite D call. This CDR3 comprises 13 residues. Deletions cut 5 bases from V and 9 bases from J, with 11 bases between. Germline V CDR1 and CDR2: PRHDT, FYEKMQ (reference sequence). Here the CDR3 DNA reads TGTGCCAGCAGCCCCCGGACGGGTTCACCCCTCCACTTT. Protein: CASSPRTGSPLHF.

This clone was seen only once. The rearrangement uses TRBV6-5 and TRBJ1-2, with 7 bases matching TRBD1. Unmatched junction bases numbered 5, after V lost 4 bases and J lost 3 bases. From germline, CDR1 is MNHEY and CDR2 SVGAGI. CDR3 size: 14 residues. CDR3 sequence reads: CASSLRGPHYGYTF. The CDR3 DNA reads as TGTGCCAGCAGTTTAAGGGGGCCCCACTATGGCTACACCTTC.

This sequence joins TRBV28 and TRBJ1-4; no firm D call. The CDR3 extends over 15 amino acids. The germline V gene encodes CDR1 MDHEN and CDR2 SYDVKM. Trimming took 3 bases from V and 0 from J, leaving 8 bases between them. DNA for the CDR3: TGTGCCAGCAGTTTCGGACCTACAACTAATGAAAAACTGTTTTTT. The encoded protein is CASSFGPTTNEKLFF.

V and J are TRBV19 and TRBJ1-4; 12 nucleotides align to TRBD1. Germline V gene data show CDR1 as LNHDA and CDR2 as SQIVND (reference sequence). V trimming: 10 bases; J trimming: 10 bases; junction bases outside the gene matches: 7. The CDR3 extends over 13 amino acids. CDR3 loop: CATWDRGQGKLFF. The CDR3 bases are TGTGCCACTTGGGACAGGGGGCAGGGAAAACTGTTTTTT. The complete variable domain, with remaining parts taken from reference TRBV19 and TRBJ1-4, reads DGGITQSPKYLFRKEGQNVTLSCEQNLNHDAMYWYRQDPGQGLRLIYYSQIVNDFQKGDIAEGYSVSREKKESFPLTVTSAQKNPTAFYLCATWDRGQGKLFFGSGTQLSVL.

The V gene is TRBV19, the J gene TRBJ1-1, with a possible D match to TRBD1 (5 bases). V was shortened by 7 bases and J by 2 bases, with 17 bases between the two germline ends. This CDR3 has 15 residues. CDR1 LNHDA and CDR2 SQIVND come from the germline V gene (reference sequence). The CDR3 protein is CASTLIGGGNTEAFF. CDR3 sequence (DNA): TGTGCCAGTACCCTGATTGGGGGAGGAAACACTGAAGCTTTCTTT.

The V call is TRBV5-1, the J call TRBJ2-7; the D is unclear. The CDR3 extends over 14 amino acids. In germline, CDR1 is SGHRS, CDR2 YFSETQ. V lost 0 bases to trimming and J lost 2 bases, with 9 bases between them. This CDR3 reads CASSLGTETYEQYF. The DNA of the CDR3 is TGCGCCAGCAGCTTGGGAACGGAAACCTACGAGCAGTACTTC.

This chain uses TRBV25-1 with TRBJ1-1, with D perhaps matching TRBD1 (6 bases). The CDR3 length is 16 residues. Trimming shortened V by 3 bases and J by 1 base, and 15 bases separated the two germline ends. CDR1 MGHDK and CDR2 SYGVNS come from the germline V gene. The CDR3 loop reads CASSDYLQGPNTEAFF. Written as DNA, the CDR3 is TGTGCCAGCAGTGACTACCTACAGGGCCCGAACACTGAAGCTTTCTTT.